This T cell receptor beta chain originates from a study of cytomegalovirus exposure and HLA in healthy donors. At the level of the study: A prior analysis found fewer than 120 million unique TCR beta sequences from approximately 190 million T cells. Overall study findings and caveats: With further analysis later on, most CMV-associated TCR beta chains appeared HLA-restricted. Reportedly, fewer N-insertions than the 666-donor mean appeared in an Asian-associated ancestry cluster in a later analysis.

60 Vbeta and 13 Jbeta primers were used in PCR. Measured with immunoSEQ multiplex PCR; TCRdb has only the in-frame clones, and not every one. Here the sample spans tens of thousands of clones, around nine tenths being singletons. A word on this clone: Its target is unknown.

V gave up 3 bases and J gave up 5 bases; unmatched junction bases: 9. The CDR3 is 15 amino acids. Germline CDR1 MDHEN, CDR2 SYDVKM. This TCR came from a woman aged 18-29 years in good health and CMV-seronegative. The chain couples TRBV28 to TRBJ2-7, with TRBD1 matching 8 bases. The sample was PBMCs. The CDR3 loop is CASSFPRTGLDEQYF. The CDR3 DNA is TGTGCCAGCAGTTTCCCCCGGACAGGGTTGGACGAGCAGTACTTC.